The 21 T cell receptor beta chains below were found in one sample sequenced in a study of T cell repertoires in cytomegalovirus infection (dated by TCRdb to between 2018 and 2021). No antigens are known for them. What this sample's treatment or condition label stands for: in vitro stimulation with specific CMV peptide epitopes to enrich CMV-specific T cells. The data were produced on an Illumina HiSeq 1500. The raw public reads went through TCRdb reprocessing: fastp at Q25, MiXCR clone calling, in-frame beta chains kept. Each record represents a unique CDR3 protein, reported with the most common genes and DNA among its rows. The sample profile shows some 940,000 distinct CDR3 sequences; around 30% of them were found once. The top ten clones comprise about 14% of the sample. The sample in question was cultured CD8+ T cells from PBMCs, obtained from culture after CMV antigen stimulation. The receptors come from a human donor in good health (CMV status not recorded). Some clones in this sample may be carry-over from other donors' samples.

The chain carries TRBV2 and TRBJ1-1; D gene ambiguous. The CDR3 totals 12 residues. Germline CDR1 and CDR2: SNHLY and FYNNEI. CDR3 sequence: CAREQLETEAFF. In DNA form, the CDR3 reads TGTGCGAGAGAGCAGTTGGAGACTGAAGCTTTCTTT. Full variable domain (remainder filled in from reference TRBV2 and TRBJ1-1): EPEVTQTPSHQVTQMGQEVILRCVPISNHLYFYWYRQILGQKVEFLVSFYNNEISEKSEIFDDQFSVERPDGSNFTLKIRSTKLEDSAMYFCAREQLETEAFFGQGTRLTVV.

The V call is TRBV6-6, the J call TRBJ2-3, with 8 bases fitting TRBD2. This CDR3 contains 14 residues. Germline-derived CDR1 and CDR2 are MNHNY and SVGAGI (reference sequence). V shed 7 bases, J shed 6 bases, and the junction held 9 bases outside the gene matches. Here the CDR3 DNA reads TGTGCCAGCACTCGGGGGGGGGGCATGGATACGCAGTATTTT. This codes for CASTRGGGMDTQYF.

This sequence joins TRBV27 and TRBJ1-1; 7 bases match TRBD1. From germline, CDR1 is MNHEY and CDR2 SMNVEV (reference sequence). With 6 bases clipped from V and 4 bases from J, the junction kept 11 bases outside the gene matches. The CDR3 is 15 amino acids. CDR3 DNA: TGTGCCAGCAGGATATTACAGGGGCCCTTCACTGAAGCTTTCTTT. It specifies CASRILQGPFTEAFF.

Note on this clonotype: An end of the junction differs from the germline gene, which may be a read error. The chain combines TRBV10-3 with TRBJ2-3; tentatively, D is TRBD1 or TRBD2 (5 bases each). Germline CDR1 ENHRY, CDR2 SYGVKD. The CDR3 is 16 residues long. The CDR3 bases are TGTGCCATCAGTGAGTCTCATTGGGACCACCCAGATACGCAGTATTTC. Its protein is CAISESHWDHPDTQYF.

The sample holds a few counts of this clonotype. This chain uses TRBV7-2 with TRBJ1-2; D may be TRBD1 (6 bases). The CDR3 spans 14 residues. The ends were cut back, 1 base at V and 7 bases at J, with 13 bases in the middle. Germline CDR1 SGHTA, CDR2 FQGNSA. The CDR3 protein is CASSLGGGLSGYTF. CDR3 nucleotides: TGTGCCAGCAGCTTAGGGGGGGGGCTGAGTGGCTACACCTTC.

About this clonotype: A read error may account for a junction end that differs from germline. The V gene is TRBV7-6, the J gene TRBJ2-5; no clear D. Germline lookup yields CDR1 SGHVS and CDR2 FNYEAQ. This CDR3 contains 13 residues. The CDR3 bases are TGTGCTAGCAGCATGGCCCAGCAAGAGACCCAGTACTTC. Translating gives CASSMAQQETQYF.

This clonotype was detected once. The chain recombines TRBV5-5 with TRBJ1-6; no reliable D call. The CDR3 is 13 residues long. The germline V gene encodes CDR1 SGHKS and CDR2 YYEKEE (reference sequence). Trimming took 2 bases from V and 11 from J, leaving 11 bases between them. The CDR3 sequence is CASSFGFSTPLHF. CDR3 coding DNA: TGTGCCAGCAGCTTTGGGTTCAGCACACCCCTCCACTTT.

V gene TRBV15 combines with J gene TRBJ1-4, with D possibly matching TRBD1 (5 bases). The CDR3 totals 15 residues. Per germline, CDR1 LNHNV and CDR2 YYDKDF (reference sequence). Trimming took off 0 bases at V and 10 bases at J, with 15 bases between the two ends. The CDR3 spells CATSRDKGLEVKLFF. In nucleotides, the CDR3 is TGTGCCACCAGCAGAGATAAGGGACTGGAAGTAAAACTGTTTTTT.

This clonotype turned up a few times. The J gene is TRBJ2-5, the V gene TRBV7-6; TRBD1 matches 7 bases. There are 15 residues in the CDR3. Germline CDR1 reads SGHVS; CDR2 reads FNYEAQ. The junction had 8 bases not matched to a gene; V was cut back by 4 bases and J by 3 bases. CDR3 protein: CASSSPGQPKETQYF. The CDR3 coding sequence is TGTGCCAGCAGCTCGCCGGGACAGCCTAAAGAGACCCAGTACTTC. Variable domain in full (rest from reference TRBV7-6 and TRBJ2-5): GAGVSQSPRYKVTKRGQDVALRCDPISGHVSLYWYRQALGQGPEFLTYFNYEAQQDKSGLPNDRFSAERPEGSISTLTIQRTEQRDSAMYRCASSSPGQPKETQYFGPGTRLLVL.

This chain links TRBV2 with TRBJ2-1, with 9 bases aligning to TRBD1. Germline V lookup: CDR1 SNHLY, CDR2 FYNNEI. V gave up 8 bases and J gave up 6 bases; unmatched junction bases: 2. The CDR3 covers 12 residues. CDR3 nucleotide sequence: TGTGCCAGCCCGGGACAGGGCAATGAGCAGTTCTTC. Its protein product is CASPGQGNEQFF. Full variable domain (remainder filled in from reference TRBV2 and TRBJ2-1): EPEVTQTPSHQVTQMGQEVILRCVPISNHLYFYWYRQILGQKVEFLVSFYNNEISEKSEIFDDQFSVERPDGSNFTLKIRSTKLEDSAMYFCASPGQGNEQFFGPGTRLTVL.

There are many counts of this clonotype. The CDR3 region has the DNA TGTGCCAGCAGTGAAGGTTTGACAGGGGGTTCAGAAGCTTTCTTT. Amino acids: CASSEGLTGGSEAFF. This chain uses TRBV25-1 with TRBJ1-1, with 9 bases fitting TRBD1. Germline loops: CDR1 MGHDK, CDR2 SYGVNS. Trimming removed 2 bases from V and 8 bases from J; junction bases left unmatched: 9. The CDR3 has 15 residues.

This clonotype was found a few times. This chain joins TRBV7-2 and TRBJ2-2, with D possibly matching TRBD2 (7 bases). CDR1 SGHTA and CDR2 FQGNSA come from the germline V gene. The length of the CDR3 is 17 residues. Trimming took off 3 bases at V and 3 bases at J, with 17 bases between the two ends. The CDR3 region is CASSFIAGADYTGELFF. The CDR3 nucleotides are TGTGCCAGCAGCTTTATCGCGGGGGCGGATTACACCGGGGAGCTGTTTTTT.

This clonotype was seen at least ten times. The chain combines TRBV7-8 with TRBJ2-1; D is possibly TRBD2 (6 bases). Germline CDR1 SGHVS, CDR2 FQNEAQ. This CDR3 has 16 amino acids. Trimming shortened V by 4 bases and J by 8 bases, and 21 bases separated the two germline ends. In DNA, the CDR3 is TGTGCCAGCAGCTCCCCGCTGACTAGTGAGGTGGATGAGCAGTTCTTC. Amino acid sequence: CASSSPLTSEVDEQFF.

To note about this clonotype: An end of the junction does not agree with germline; a read error may underlie this. The chain uses TRBV27 and TRBJ2-5; 8 bases are a match to TRBD1. The germline V gene encodes CDR1 MNHEY and CDR2 SMNVEV (reference sequence). The CDR3 contains 14 residues. CDR3 protein: CASSLQGAPETKYF. CDR3 sequence (DNA): TGTGCCAGCAGTTTGCAGGGGGCCCCAGAGACCAAGTACTTC.

This clonotype was detected only a few times. V is TRBV7-6 and J is TRBJ1-1; D call uncertain. Germline CDR1 SGHVS, CDR2 FNYEAQ. This CDR3 region has 15 residues. The germline V and J ends were trimmed by 1 base and 1 base, with 10 bases remaining between them. The CDR3 sequence: CASSLVRAGNTEAFF. CDR3 coding DNA: TGTGCCAGCAGCTTAGTCCGGGCGGGGAACACTGAAGCTTTCTTT.

Regarding this clonotype: One end of the junction fails to match germline, which may point to a read error. The chain links TRBV4-2 to TRBJ2-3, with 15 bases lining up with TRBD2. Germline V gives CDR1 LGHNA, CDR2 YNFKEQ. There are 19 residues in the CDR3. The CDR3 reads CASSQLPGLAGGQTDAQYF. The CDR3 coding sequence is TGTGCCAGCAGCCAGCTACCGGGACTAGCGGGGGGCCAAACAGATGCGCAGTATTTT.

This clonotype was seen a handful of times. The chain combines TRBV7-9 with TRBJ2-2, with unresolved D. CDR3 length equals 16 residues. Trimming stripped 6 bases from V and 2 bases from J, with 16 bases between. The germline V gene has CDR1 SEHNR and CDR2 FQNEAQ (reference sequence). CDR3 sequence (DNA): TGTGCCAGCAGTTCTCTCGGTCTCGGTAACACCGGGGAGCTGTTTTTT. Amino acid sequence: CASSSLGLGNTGELFF.

The gene calls are TRBV27 and TRBJ1-5; maybe TRBD1 (6 bases). This CDR3 has 14 residues. The germline V and J ends were trimmed by 2 bases and 3 bases, with 8 bases remaining between them. From germline, CDR1 is MNHEY and CDR2 SMNVEV (reference sequence). CDR3 residues: CASSLGQYNQPQHF. CDR3 coding DNA: TGTGCCAGCAGTTTAGGACAGTACAATCAGCCCCAGCATTTT.

V gene TRBV12-3 or TRBV12-4 combines with J gene TRBJ1-2; D is unclear. The CDR3 length is 13 residues. The V and J ends lost 7 bases and 1 base respectively, with 10 bases between them. The CDR3 sequence is CASMGVHNYGYTF. The CDR3 DNA is TGTGCCAGCATGGGAGTTCATAACTATGGCTACACCTTC.

The table lists this clonotype with many counts. The J gene is TRBJ2-5, the V gene TRBV7-2; 10 bases are shared with TRBD1. V trimming: 5 bases; J trimming: 3 bases; junction bases outside the gene matches: 6. The CDR3 sequence is 15 residues long. Germline loops: CDR1 SGHTA, CDR2 FQGNSA. The CDR3 sequence is CASSLGQGSEETQYF. The CDR3 DNA reads as TGTGCCAGCAGCCTGGGACAGGGGTCCGAAGAGACCCAGTACTTC.

This clonotype was seen more than once but under ten times. The genes are TRBV19 and TRBJ1-1; 8 bases are shared with TRBD1. J was trimmed by 1 base and V by 5 bases; bases with no gene match: 6. This CDR3 contains 15 residues. Germline CDR1 LNHDA, CDR2 SQIVND (reference sequence). The CDR3: CASSLTGEGNTEAFF. DNA for the CDR3: TGTGCCAGTAGTTTGACAGGGGAAGGGAACACTGAAGCTTTCTTT.